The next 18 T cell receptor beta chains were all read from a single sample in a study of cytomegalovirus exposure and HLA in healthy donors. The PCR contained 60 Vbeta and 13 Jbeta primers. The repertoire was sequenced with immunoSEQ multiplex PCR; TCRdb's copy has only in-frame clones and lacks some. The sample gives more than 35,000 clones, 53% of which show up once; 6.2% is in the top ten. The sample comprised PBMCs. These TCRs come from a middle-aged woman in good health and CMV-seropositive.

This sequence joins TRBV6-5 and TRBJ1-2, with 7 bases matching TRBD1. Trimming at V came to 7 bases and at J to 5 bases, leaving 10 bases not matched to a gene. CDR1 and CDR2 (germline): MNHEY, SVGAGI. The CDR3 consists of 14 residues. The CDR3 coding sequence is TGTGCCAGCACCGAGGGGGCCAGCCAGTATGGCTACACCTTC. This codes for CASTEGASQYGYTF.

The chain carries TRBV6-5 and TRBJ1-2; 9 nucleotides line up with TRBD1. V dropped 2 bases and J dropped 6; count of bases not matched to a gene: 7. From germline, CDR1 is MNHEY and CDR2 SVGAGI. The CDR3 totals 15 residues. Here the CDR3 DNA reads TGTGCCAGCAGTTACACGGGTGACAGGGGGAATGGCTACACCTTC. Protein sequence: CASSYTGDRGNGYTF.

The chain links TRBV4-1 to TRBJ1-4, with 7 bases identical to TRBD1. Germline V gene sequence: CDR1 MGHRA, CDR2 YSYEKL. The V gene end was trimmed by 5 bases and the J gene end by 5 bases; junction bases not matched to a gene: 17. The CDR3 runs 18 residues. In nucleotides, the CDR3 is TGCGCCAGCAGCTCCACCCGACAGGGACACACCTCAAATGAAAAACTGTTTTTT. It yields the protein CASSSTRQGHTSNEKLFF.

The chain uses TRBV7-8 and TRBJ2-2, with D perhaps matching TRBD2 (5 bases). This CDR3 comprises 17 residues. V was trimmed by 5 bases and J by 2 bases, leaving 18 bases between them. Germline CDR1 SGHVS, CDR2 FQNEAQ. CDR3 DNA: TGTGCCAGCAGCCGTATAGTCGGAGGCGAAAACACCGGGGAGCTGTTTTTT. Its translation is CASSRIVGGENTGELFF. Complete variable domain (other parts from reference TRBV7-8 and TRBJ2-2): GAGVSQSPRYKVAKRGQDVALRCDPISGHVSLFWYQQALGQGPEFLTYFQNEAQLDKSGLPSDRFFAERPEGSVSTLKIQRTQQEDSAVYLCASSRIVGGENTGELFFGEGSRLTVL.

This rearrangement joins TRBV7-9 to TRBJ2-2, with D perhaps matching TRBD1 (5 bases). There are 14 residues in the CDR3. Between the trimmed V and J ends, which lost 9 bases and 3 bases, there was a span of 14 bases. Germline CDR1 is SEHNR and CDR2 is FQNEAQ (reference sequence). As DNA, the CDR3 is TGTGCCAGGCCGGGCAGGGAAGACACCGGGGAGCTGTTTTTT. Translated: CARPGREDTGELFF.

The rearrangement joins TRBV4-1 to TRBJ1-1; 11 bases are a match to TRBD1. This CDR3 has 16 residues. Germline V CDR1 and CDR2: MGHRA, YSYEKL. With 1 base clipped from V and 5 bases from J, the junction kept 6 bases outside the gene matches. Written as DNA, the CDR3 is TGCGCCAGCAGCCAAGTGGGACAGGGGGAGGTGACTGAAGCTTTCTTT. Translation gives CASSQVGQGEVTEAFF.

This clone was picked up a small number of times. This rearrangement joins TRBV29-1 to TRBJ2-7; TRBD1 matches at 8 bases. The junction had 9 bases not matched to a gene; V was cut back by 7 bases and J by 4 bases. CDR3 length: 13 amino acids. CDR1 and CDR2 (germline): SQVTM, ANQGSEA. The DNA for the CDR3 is TGCAGCGCCACAGGGGGAGCCATATACGAGCAGTACTTC. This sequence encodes CSATGGAIYEQYF.

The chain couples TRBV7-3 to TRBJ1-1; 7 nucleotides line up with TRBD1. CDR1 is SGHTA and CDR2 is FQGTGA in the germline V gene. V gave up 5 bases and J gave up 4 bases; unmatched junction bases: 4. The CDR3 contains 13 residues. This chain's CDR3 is CASSPTGSTEAFF. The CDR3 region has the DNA TGTGCCAGCAGCCCGACAGGGAGCACTGAAGCTTTCTTT. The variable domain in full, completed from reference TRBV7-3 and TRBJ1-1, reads GAGVSQTPSNKVTEKGKYVELRCDPISGHTALYWYRQSLGQGPEFLIYFQGTGAADDSGLPNDRFFAVRPEGSVSTLKIQRTERGDSAVYLCASSPTGSTEAFFGQGTRLTVV.

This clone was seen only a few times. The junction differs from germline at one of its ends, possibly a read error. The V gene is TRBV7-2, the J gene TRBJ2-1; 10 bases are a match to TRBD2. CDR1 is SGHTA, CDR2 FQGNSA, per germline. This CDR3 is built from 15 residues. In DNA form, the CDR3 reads TGTGCCAGCAGCTTATCTAGCGGGGGCCACAATAAGCAGTTCTTC. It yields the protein CASSLSSGGHNKQFF.

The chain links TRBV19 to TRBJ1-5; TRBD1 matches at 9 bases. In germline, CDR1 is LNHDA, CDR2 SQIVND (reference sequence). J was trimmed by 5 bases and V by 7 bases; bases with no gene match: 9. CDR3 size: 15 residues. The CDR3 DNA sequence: TGTGCCAGTATGGGGCGACAGGGGGGGTATCAGCCCCAGCATTTT. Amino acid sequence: CASMGRQGGYQPQHF.

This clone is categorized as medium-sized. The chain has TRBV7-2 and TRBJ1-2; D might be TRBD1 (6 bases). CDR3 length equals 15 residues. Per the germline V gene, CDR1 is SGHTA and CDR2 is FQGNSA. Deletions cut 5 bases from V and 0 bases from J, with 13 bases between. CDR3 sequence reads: CASSPWGTTNYGYTF. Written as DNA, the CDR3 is TGTGCCAGCAGCCCGTGGGGGACAACTAACTATGGCTACACCTTC.

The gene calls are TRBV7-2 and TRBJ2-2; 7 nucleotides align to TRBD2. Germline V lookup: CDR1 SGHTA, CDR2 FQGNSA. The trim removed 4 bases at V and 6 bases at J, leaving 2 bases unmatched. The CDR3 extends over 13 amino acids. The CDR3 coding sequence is TGTGCCAGCAGCTGGACTAGGGCCGGGGAGCTGTTTTTT. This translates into CASSWTRAGELFF.

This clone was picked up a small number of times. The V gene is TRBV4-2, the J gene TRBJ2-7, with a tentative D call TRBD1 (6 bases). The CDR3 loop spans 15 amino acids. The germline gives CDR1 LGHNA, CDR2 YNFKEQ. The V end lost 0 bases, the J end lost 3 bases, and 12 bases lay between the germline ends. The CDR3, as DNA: TGTGCCAGCAGCCAAGATTGGGACAACGACTACGAGCAGTACTTC. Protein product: CASSQDWDNDYEQYF.

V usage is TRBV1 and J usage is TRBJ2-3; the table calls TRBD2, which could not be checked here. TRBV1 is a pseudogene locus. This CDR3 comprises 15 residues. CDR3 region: CTSSPEAATTDTQYF. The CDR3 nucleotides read TGCACCAGCAGCCCTGAGGCGGCTACCACAGATACGCAGTATTTT.

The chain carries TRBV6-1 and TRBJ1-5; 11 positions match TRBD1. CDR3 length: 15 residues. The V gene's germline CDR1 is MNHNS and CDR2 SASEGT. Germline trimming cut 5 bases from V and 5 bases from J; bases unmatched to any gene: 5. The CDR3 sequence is CASSLDRGQYQPQHF. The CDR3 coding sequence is TGTGCCAGCAGTCTGGACAGGGGGCAGTATCAGCCCCAGCATTTT.

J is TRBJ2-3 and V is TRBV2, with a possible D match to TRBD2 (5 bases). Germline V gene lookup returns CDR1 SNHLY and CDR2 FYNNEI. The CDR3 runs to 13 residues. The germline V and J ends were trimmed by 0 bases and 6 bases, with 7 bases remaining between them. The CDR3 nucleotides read TGTGCCAGCAGTGAAGCCGAGCGGGATACGCAGTATTTT. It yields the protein CASSEAERDTQYF.

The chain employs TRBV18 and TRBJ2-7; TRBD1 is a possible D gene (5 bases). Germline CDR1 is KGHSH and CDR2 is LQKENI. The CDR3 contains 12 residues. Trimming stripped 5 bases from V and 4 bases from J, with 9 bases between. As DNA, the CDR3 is TGTGCCAGCTCAGGGAAGGGGTACGAGCAGTACTTC. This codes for CASSGKGYEQYF. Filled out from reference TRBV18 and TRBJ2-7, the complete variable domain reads NAGVMQNPRHLVRRRGQEARLRCSPMKGHSHVYWYRQLPEEGLKFMVYLQKENIIDESGMPKERFSAEFPKEGPSILRIQQVVRGDSAAYFCASSGKGYEQYFGPGTRLTVT.

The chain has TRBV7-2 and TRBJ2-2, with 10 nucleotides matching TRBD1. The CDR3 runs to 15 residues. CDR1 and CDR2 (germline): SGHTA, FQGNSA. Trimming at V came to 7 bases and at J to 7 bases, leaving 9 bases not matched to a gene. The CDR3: CASIFDRGLSGELFF. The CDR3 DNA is TGTGCCAGCATCTTCGACAGGGGGCTCAGCGGGGAGCTGTTTTTT.